This TCR beta chain was documented in a study of CD8+CD57+ T cells in acquired aplastic anemia. Researchers used genomic DNA as the template to profile TCR beta VDJ and CDR3. TCRdb processed the reads anew with MiXCR; each CDR3 protein has one entry. The sample includes 400,000 to 600,000 distinct CDR3 sequences, around 33% of them seen just once. About this clonotype: Its specificity is unknown.

Regarding the study as a whole: No significant patient-versus-control difference appeared in CD8+ Simpson's diversity.

The germline gives CDR1 SGHAT, CDR2 FQDESV (reference sequence). The length of the CDR3 is 16 residues. V was clipped by 6 bases and J by 2 bases; unmatched bases: 10. CD8+CD57+ cell expansion had been shown by flow cytometry in patients chosen for sequencing. Patients had received no therapy at the time of blood sampling. The sequence derives from a human donor with aplastic anemia. The specimen was sorted CD4+, CD8+, or CD8+CD57+ T cells (not recorded which) from PBMCs. V usage is TRBV11-1 and J usage is TRBJ2-7, with 10 bases aligning to TRBD2. In DNA form, the CDR3 reads TGTGCCAGCAGTCGTCGGACTAGCGGAGCCCCCTACGAGCAGTACTTC. Residues: CASSRRTSGAPYEQYF.